Listed below are T cell receptor beta chains from one sample, sequenced in a study of PD-1 blockade in classical Hodgkin lymphoma. Clones were read by immunoSEQ multiplex PCR, and TCRdb kept only the in-frame ones, dropping some. This repertoire shows tens of thousands of clones, nearly 90% found once; its top ten account for approximately 15%. Sequencing was performed on peripheral blood mononuclear cells (PBMCs), taken before the fourth cycle of nivolumab. The receptors derive from a human donor with classical Hodgkin lymphoma. Both conserved end residues are part of each CDR3. Fields, in order: V gene, D gene, clone size, J gene, CDR3 DNA, CDR3 protein. The D gene is left open where the match is weak. The size of a clone is reported for some rows only, either as once, few or many, or as a class for expanded clones.

v_call: TRBV7-9
d_call: TRBD2
clone_size: once
j_call: TRBJ2-1
cdr3_nt: TGTGCCAGCAGCCCGAGAGGCCTAGCGGGAGGGAATGAGCAGTTCTTC
cdr3_aa: CASSPRGLAGGNEQFF

v_call: TRBV11-2
d_call: -
clone_size: -
j_call: TRBJ2-7
cdr3_nt: TGTGCCAGCAGGTGGCCCGGCGGTAACGAGCAGTACTTC
cdr3_aa: CASRWPGGNEQYF

v_call: TRBV10-3
d_call: -
clone_size: -
j_call: TRBJ1-5
cdr3_nt: TGTGCCATCAGTGAGGGGGGCAATCAGCCCCAGCATTTT
cdr3_aa: CAISEGGNQPQHF

v_call: TRBV7-9
d_call: TRBD1
clone_size: -
j_call: TRBJ2-7
cdr3_nt: TGTGCCAGCAGCTCCTCGGGACAGGTGAACTACGAGCAGTACTTC
cdr3_aa: CASSSSGQVNYEQYF

v_call: TRBV28
d_call: -
clone_size: -
j_call: TRBJ2-7
cdr3_nt: TGTGCCAGCAGTGGCTACGAGCAGTACTTC
cdr3_aa: CASSGYEQYF

v_call: TRBV18
d_call: TRBD2
clone_size: -
j_call: TRBJ2-7
cdr3_nt: TGTGCCAGCTCACCAGTAGCGGGAGTCGGCGAGCAGTACTTC
cdr3_aa: CASSPVAGVGEQYF

v_call: TRBV4-1
d_call: -
clone_size: -
j_call: TRBJ2-7
cdr3_nt: TGCGCCAGCAGCCAAGGGGCGGCGCAGGGCCTAACCTACGAGCAGTACTTC
cdr3_aa: CASSQGAAQGLTYEQYF

v_call: TRBV10-2
d_call: -
clone_size: -
j_call: TRBJ2-5
cdr3_nt: TGCGCCAGCAGTGAGAGGATGGAGACCCAGTACTTC
cdr3_aa: CASSERMETQYF

v_call: TRBV27
d_call: -
clone_size: -
j_call: TRBJ1-2
cdr3_nt: TGTGCCAGCAGTTTCACGGGGGGAAATGGCTACACCTTC
cdr3_aa: CASSFTGGNGYTF

v_call: TRBV28
d_call: TRBD1
clone_size: -
j_call: TRBJ2-7
cdr3_nt: TGTGCCAGCAGTCTCCGGGACAGGGTTTCCTACGAGCAGTACTTC
cdr3_aa: CASSLRDRVSYEQYF

v_call: TRBV4-1
d_call: -
clone_size: -
j_call: TRBJ2-5
cdr3_nt: TGCGCCAGCAGCCAAAGCAGGCCGGGGATAGAGACCCAGTACTTC
cdr3_aa: CASSQSRPGIETQYF

v_call: TRBV2
d_call: -
clone_size: large
j_call: TRBJ2-7
cdr3_nt: TGTGCCAGCAGTGAATCCCCGCGAGGTTACGAGCAGTACTTC
cdr3_aa: CASSESPRGYEQYF

v_call: TRBV6-1
d_call: TRBD2
clone_size: -
j_call: TRBJ2-1
cdr3_nt: TGTGCCAGCAACCCAGGGACTAGCGGCTACAATGAGCAGTTCTTC
cdr3_aa: CASNPGTSGYNEQFF

v_call: TRBV6-6
d_call: -
clone_size: -
j_call: TRBJ2-7
cdr3_nt: TGTGCCAGCAGCTTTAGTGTAACCTACGAGCAGTACTTC
cdr3_aa: CASSFSVTYEQYF

v_call: TRBV5-1
d_call: -
clone_size: -
j_call: TRBJ1-5
cdr3_nt: TGCGCCAGCAGCTTGGGCCAGAATCAGCCCCAGCATTTT
cdr3_aa: CASSLGQNQPQHF

v_call: TRBV27
d_call: -
clone_size: once
j_call: TRBJ1-4
cdr3_nt: TGTGCCAGCAGTCCCGTTTGGGGTGGAATCACAACTAATGAAAAACTGTTTTTT
cdr3_aa: CASSPVWGGITTNEKLFF

v_call: TRBV27
d_call: -
clone_size: -
j_call: TRBJ2-2
cdr3_nt: TGTGCCAGCAAGTTCCGCCAGGCGCTTGCCGGGGAGCTGTTTTTT
cdr3_aa: CASKFRQALAGELFF

v_call: TRBV25-1
d_call: -
clone_size: -
j_call: TRBJ2-2
cdr3_nt: TGTGCCACCTCGGAACAGGTGAACACCGGGGAGCTGTTTTTT
cdr3_aa: CATSEQVNTGELFF

v_call: TRBV5-1
d_call: TRBD1
clone_size: once
j_call: TRBJ1-4
cdr3_nt: TGCGCCAGCAGCTTGGTAGGGGGCGCAACTAATGAAAAACTGTTTTTT
cdr3_aa: CASSLVGGATNEKLFF

v_call: TRBV28
d_call: -
clone_size: -
j_call: TRBJ1-4
cdr3_nt: TGTGCCAGCAGTTTCAGTGAAAAACTGTTTTTT
cdr3_aa: CASSFSEKLFF